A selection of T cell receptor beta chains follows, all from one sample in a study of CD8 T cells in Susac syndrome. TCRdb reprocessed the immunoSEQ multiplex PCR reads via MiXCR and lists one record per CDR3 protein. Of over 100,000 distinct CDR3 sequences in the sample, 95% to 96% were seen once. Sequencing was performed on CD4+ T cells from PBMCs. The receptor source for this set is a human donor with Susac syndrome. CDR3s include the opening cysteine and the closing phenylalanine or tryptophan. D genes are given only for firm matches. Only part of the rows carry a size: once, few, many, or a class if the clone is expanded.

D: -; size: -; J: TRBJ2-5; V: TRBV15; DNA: TGTGCCACCAGCAGAGACCGTCAGGGTGGGGAGACCCAGTACTTC; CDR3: CATSRDRQGGETQYF
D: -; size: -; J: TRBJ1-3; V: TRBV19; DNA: TGTGCCAGTAGTATCGGAAGTTCCTCTGGAAACACCATATATTTT; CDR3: CASSIGSSSGNTIYF
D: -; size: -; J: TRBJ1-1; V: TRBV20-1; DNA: TGCAGTGCCCCCAGGAACACTGAAGCTTTCTTT; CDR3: CSAPRNTEAFF
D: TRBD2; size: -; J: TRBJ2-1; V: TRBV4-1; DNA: TGCGCCAGCAGCCAGGCGGCCCCTTTAGCGGGAGGCTCGAATGAGCAGTTCTTC; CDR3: CASSQAAPLAGGSNEQFF
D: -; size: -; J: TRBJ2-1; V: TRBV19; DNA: TGTGCCAGTAGTATAAGGTCTGAGCAGTTCTTC; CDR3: CASSIRSEQFF
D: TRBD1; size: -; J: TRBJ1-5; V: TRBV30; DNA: TGTGCCTGGAGTGGGACAGGGGGAAATCAGCCCCAGCATTTT; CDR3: CAWSGTGGNQPQHF
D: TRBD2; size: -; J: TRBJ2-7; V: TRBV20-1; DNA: TGCAGTGCCCCGGACAGGACTAGCGGGAGGGACGAGCAGTACTTC; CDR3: CSAPDRTSGRDEQYF
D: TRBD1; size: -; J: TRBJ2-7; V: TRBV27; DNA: TGTGCCAGCTCACCCTCCCGGGACAGGGGCACCCACGAGCAGTACTTC; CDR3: CASSPSRDRGTHEQYF
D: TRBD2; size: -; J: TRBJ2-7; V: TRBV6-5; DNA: TGTGCCAGCAGTTACCGGACTAGCGGGAGAGACGAGCAGTACTTC; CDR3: CASSYRTSGRDEQYF
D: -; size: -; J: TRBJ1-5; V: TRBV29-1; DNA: TGCAGCGTTGGGACAGATAATTATCAGCCCCAGCATTTT; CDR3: CSVGTDNYQPQHF
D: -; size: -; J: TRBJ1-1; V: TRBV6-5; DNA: TGTGCCAGCAGGAAGAACACTGAAGCTTTCTTT; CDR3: CASRKNTEAFF
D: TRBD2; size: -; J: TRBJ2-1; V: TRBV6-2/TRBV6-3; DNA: TGTGCCAGCAGTTACGCGAGAACTAGCGGGAGCAATGAGCAGTTCTTC; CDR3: CASSYARTSGSNEQFF
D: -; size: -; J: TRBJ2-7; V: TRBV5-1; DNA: TGCGCCAGCAGCTTGGTGGTTAGCTCCGAGCAGTACTTC; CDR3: CASSLVVSSEQYF
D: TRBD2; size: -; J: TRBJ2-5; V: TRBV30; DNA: TGTGCCTGGAGTGTTAGGCTAGCGGGAGAGACCCAGTACTTC; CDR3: CAWSVRLAGETQYF
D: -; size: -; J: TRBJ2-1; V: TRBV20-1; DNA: TGCAGTGCTACAAAATTCAGGGGAGGGCCCTACAATGAGCAGTTCTTC; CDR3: CSATKFRGGPYNEQFF
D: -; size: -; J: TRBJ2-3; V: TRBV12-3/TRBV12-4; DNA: TGTGCCAGCCAAGGACATACGCAGTATTTT; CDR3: CASQGHTQYF
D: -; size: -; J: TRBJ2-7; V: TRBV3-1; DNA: TGTGCCAGCAGCCAAGTTCTCGGAGAACAGTACTTC; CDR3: CASSQVLGEQYF
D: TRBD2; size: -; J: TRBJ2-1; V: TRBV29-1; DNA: TGCAGCGTTCCCGGGACTAGCGGGATAGGTTCCTACAATGAGCAGTTCTTC; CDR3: CSVPGTSGIGSYNEQFF
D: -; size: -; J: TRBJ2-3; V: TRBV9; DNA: TGTGCCAGCAGCGTAGGATTGAAAGAGCCCGGGAGACGCGATACGCAGTATTTT; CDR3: CASSVGLKEPGRRDTQYF
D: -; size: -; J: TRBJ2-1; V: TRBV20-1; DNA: TGCAGTGCCCCGAAGCGGGAGCAGTTCTTC; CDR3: CSAPKREQFF
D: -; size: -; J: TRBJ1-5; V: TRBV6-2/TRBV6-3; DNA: TGTGCCAGCAGCGATAGCAATCAGCCCCAGCATTTT; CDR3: CASSDSNQPQHF
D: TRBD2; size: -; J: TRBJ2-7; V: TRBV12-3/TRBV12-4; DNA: TGTGCCAGCAGTTTATATAGGACTAGCGACGAGCAGTACTTC; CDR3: CASSLYRTSDEQYF
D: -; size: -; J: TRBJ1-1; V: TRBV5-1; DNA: TGCGCCAGCAGCTTGGAGTCAGGGCGGACTGAAGCTTTCTTT; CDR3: CASSLESGRTEAFF
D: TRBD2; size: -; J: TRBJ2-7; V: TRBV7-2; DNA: TGTGCCAGCAGCTCAGGGGGGCTAGCGGGAGCCGAGCAGTACTTC; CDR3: CASSSGGLAGAEQYF
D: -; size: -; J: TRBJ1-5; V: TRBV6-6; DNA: TGTGCCAGCAGACAGACAGGTGTTAGCCAGCCCCAGCATTTT; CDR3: CASRQTGVSQPQHF
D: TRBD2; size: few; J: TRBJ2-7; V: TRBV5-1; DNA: TGCGCCAGCAGCTTGGGACTAGCGGGAGGCTACGAGCAGTACTTC; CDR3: CASSLGLAGGYEQYF
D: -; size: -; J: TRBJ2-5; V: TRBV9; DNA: TGTGCCAGCAGCGCGTCACAAGTTCAAGAGACCCAGTACTTC; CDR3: CASSASQVQETQYF
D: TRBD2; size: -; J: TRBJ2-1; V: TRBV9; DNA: TGTGCCAGCAGCGTGGGACTAGCGGGAGATAATGAGCAGTTCTTC; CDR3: CASSVGLAGDNEQFF
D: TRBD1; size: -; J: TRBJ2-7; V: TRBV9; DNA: TGTGCCAGCAGCCTAGGACAGGAGAGCTCCTACGAGCAGTACTTC; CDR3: CASSLGQESSYEQYF
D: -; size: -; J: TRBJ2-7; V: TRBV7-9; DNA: TGTGCCAGCAGCTTGATAACTTTTCCGGCGGAGGGCGAGCAGTACTTC; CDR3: CASSLITFPAEGEQYF
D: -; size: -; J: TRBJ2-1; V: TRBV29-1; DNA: TGCAGCGTTAAGCCCCGGTTAGTGAGCTCCTACAATGAGCAGTTCTTC; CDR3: CSVKPRLVSSYNEQFF
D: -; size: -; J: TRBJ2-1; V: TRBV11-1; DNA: TGTGCCAGCAACAAACGGGACAGGGATAAGCGGGAGGGGAGCTCCTACAATGAGCAGTTCTTC; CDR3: CASNKRDRDKREGSSYNEQFF
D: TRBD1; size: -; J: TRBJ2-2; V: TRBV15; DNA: TGTGCCACCAGGACGACAGGGGTCGGGAACACCGGGGAGCTGTTTTTT; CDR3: CATRTTGVGNTGELFF
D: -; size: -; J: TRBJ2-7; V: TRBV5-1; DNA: TGCGCCAGCAGCTTGGGGGACTCCAAGAGCTCCTACGAGCAGTACTTC; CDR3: CASSLGDSKSSYEQYF
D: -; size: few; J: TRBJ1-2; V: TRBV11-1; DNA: TGTGCCAGCAGCTTATCTCCGGACGGCGAGGGAGGCTACACCTTC; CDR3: CASSLSPDGEGGYTF
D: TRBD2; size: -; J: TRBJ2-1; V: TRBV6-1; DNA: TGTGCCAGCAGCTCCAGGACTAGCTCGATATCTTACAATGAGCAGTTCTTC; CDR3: CASSSRTSSISYNEQFF
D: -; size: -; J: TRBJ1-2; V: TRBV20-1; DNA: TGCAGTGAGCGAGGGAAGTATGGCTACACCTTC; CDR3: CSERGKYGYTF
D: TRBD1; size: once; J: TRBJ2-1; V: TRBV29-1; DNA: TGCAGCGCCCCTAGGGGACAGGGGATCTCGGATGAGCAGTTCTTC; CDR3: CSAPRGQGISDEQFF
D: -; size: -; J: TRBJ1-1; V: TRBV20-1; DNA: TGCAGTTCTCAGGGCAGGGGAACTGAAGCTTTCTTT; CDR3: CSSQGRGTEAFF
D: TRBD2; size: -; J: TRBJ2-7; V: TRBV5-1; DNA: TGCGCCAGCAGCTTGTTGTCTAGCGGGAAAAACGAGCAGTACTTC; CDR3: CASSLLSSGKNEQYF
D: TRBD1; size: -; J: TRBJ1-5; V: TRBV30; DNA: TGTGCCTGGAGGAATCAGGGGGCTGGCAATCAGCCCCAGCATTTT; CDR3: CAWRNQGAGNQPQHF
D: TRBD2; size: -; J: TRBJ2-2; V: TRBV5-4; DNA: TGTGCCAGCAGTTCTGGGACTAGCGGGACCGGGGAGCTGTTTTTT; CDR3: CASSSGTSGTGELFF
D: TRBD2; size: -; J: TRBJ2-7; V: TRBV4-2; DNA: TGTGCCAGCAGCGGCCGGACTAGCGGGAACCGCGCCAACACATTCTCCTACGAGCAGTACTTC; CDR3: CASSGRTSGNRANTFSYEQYF
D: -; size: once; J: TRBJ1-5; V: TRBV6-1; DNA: TGTGCCAGCTTCGATCCTTATAGCAATCAGCCCCAGCATTTT; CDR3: CASFDPYSNQPQHF
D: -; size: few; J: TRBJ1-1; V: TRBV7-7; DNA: TGTGCTAGCAGCTTAGGGGAGAACACTGAAGCTTTCTTT; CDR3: CASSLGENTEAFF
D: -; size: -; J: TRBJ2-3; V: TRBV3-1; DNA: TGTGCCAGCAGCCAAGTGGCGGAAAAGGCGCAGTATTTT; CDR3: CASSQVAEKAQYF
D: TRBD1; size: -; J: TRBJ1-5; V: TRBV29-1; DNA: TGCAGCGTCGCGGGACAGGAAAATCAGCCCCAGCATTTT; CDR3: CSVAGQENQPQHF
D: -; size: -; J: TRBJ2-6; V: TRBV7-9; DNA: TGTGCCAGCAGCTTAGTCGATAGTCCGGGGTCACCTGGGGCCAACGTCCTGACTTTC; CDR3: CASSLVDSPGSPGANVLTF
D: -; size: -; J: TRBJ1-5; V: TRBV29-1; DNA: TGCAGCGCCAAGGAGGGGACCGGCAATCAGCCCCAGCATTTT; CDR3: CSAKEGTGNQPQHF
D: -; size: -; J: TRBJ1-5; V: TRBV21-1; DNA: TGTGCCAGCAAAGCGCAGGAGGCCCAGCATTTT; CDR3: CASKAQEAQHF
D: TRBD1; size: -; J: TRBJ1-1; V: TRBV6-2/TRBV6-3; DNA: TGTGCCAGCAGTTACGAGGGGGCGCTTGACACTGAAGCTTTCTTT; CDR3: CASSYEGALDTEAFF
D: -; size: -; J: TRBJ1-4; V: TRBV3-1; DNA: TGTGCCAGCAGCCAAGCGGCTAGGTCGGGGGAAAGACTGTTTTTT; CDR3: CASSQAARSGERLFF
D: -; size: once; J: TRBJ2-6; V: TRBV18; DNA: TGTGCCAGCTCACCGATTGACAACTCCCAGGCGGGGGCCAACGTCCTGACTTTC; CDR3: CASSPIDNSQAGANVLTF
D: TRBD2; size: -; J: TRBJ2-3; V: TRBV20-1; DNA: TGCAGTAGACTAGCGGGATCGACAGATACGCAGTATTTT; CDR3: CSRLAGSTDTQYF
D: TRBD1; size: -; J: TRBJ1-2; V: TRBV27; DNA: TGTGCCAGCAGAAGGACAGGGGATCATGGCTACACCTTC; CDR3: CASRRTGDHGYTF
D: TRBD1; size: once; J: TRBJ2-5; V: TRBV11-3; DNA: TGTGCCAGCAGCTTCGGGACAGGGATTAAAGAGACCCAGTACTTC; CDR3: CASSFGTGIKETQYF